This TCR beta chain was sequenced in a study of T-cell reconstitution after alpha-beta-depleted transplantation in children. This CDR3 is built from 14 residues. Per the germline V gene, CDR1 is SNHLY and CDR2 is FYNNEI. V shed 7 bases and J 2 bases; nucleotides not matched to a gene: 4. This clonotype has at least ten counts. Its antigen is still unknown. Study results and caveats: TCRbeta diversity was high at day 60 in some patients (a result of surviving recipient T cells and thymic progenitors). After one year, T-cell counts and TCRbeta diversity mostly came from new T cells. After transplant, at about two months, alpha-beta T cells were reportedly derived from several hundred expanded graft clones.

A library of TCRbeta sequences, prepared with unique molecular identifiers, was generated. Each CDR3 protein is one row after TCRdb ran MiXCR on the PCR reads. The sample carries over 85,000 distinct CDR3 sequences, about 6% recorded once. The chain recombines TRBV2 with TRBJ1-3; 8 positions agree with TRBD1. This sequence originates from a female patient aged 2-9 years who had a stem cell transplant for Fanconi anemia, so the T cells may come from the graft donor. Sequencing used PBMCs, mostly from graft donor cells, obtained 60 days after TCRalphabeta/CD19-depleted stem cell transplant. For the CDR3, the DNA is TGTGCCAGCACCGTGGACAGGGCTGGAAACACCATATATTTT. It specifies CASTVDRAGNTIYF.